These T cell receptor beta chains were read from a single sample in a study of CD8+CD57+ T cells in acquired aplastic anemia. Using its own MiXCR run on the reads, TCRdb lists one record per CDR3 protein. The sample carries under 200,000 distinct CDR3 sequences, less than 60% recorded once. The sample taken for sequencing was sorted CD4+, CD8+, or CD8+CD57+ T cells (not recorded which) from PBMCs. All receptors come from a human donor with aplastic anemia. CDR3s include the opening cysteine and the closing phenylalanine or tryptophan. The D gene is left open where the match is weak. Clone size, where shown, is once, few, many, or a class for clones that have expanded.

size: many; J: TRBJ1-4; D: .; V: TRBV12-5; CDR3: CASGLYEKLFF; DNA: TGTGCTAGTGGCCTATATGAAAAACTGTTTTTT
size: few; J: TRBJ1-6; D: .; V: TRBV7-8; CDR3: CASSLDSNYNSPLHF; DNA: TGTGCCAGCAGCTTAGATAGTAACTATAATTCACCCCTCCACTTT
size: .; J: TRBJ2-1; D: .; V: TRBV2; CDR3: CASSEALRWQSNLGNEQFF; DNA: TGTGCCAGCAGTGAAGCGCTAAGGTGGCAGTCTAATCTTGGGAATGAGCAGTTCTTC
size: .; J: TRBJ1-1; D: .; V: TRBV9; CDR3: CASSVDGHTEAFF; DNA: TGTGCCAGCAGCGTAGACGGGCACACTGAAGCTTTCTTT
size: .; J: TRBJ2-1; D: TRBD2; V: TRBV29-1; CDR3: CSVGGLAGINEQFF; DNA: TGCAGCGTGGGGGGACTAGCGGGGATCAATGAGCAGTTCTTC
size: few; J: TRBJ2-7; D: .; V: TRBV7-9; CDR3: CASVAPRGDRYEQYF; DNA: TGTGCCAGCGTTGCCCCCAGGGGGGATCGCTACGAGCAGTACTTC
size: many; J: TRBJ1-2; D: .; V: TRBV12-3/TRBV12-4; CDR3: CASSLGGFSYGYTF; DNA: TGTGCCAGCAGTTTGGGGGGGTTTAGCTATGGCTACACCTTC
size: few; J: TRBJ2-5; D: .; V: TRBV10-1; CDR3: CASSDPGGVETQYF; DNA: TGCGCCAGCAGTGACCCGGGTGGGGTTGAGACCCAGTACTTC
size: .; J: TRBJ2-3; D: TRBD1; V: TRBV18; CDR3: CASSPSGTDTDTQYF; DNA: TGTGCCAGCTCACCATCCGGGACAGACACAGATACGCAGTATTTT
size: many; J: TRBJ1-1; D: TRBD1; V: TRBV12-3/TRBV12-4; CDR3: CASSLQGAVTEAFF; DNA: TGTGCCAGCAGTTTACAGGGGGCGGTCACTGAAGCTTTCTTT
size: many; J: TRBJ2-3; D: .; V: TRBV29-1; CDR3: CSVEAGADTQYF; DNA: TGCAGCGTTGAAGCGGGAGCGGATACGCAGTATTTT
size: few; J: TRBJ2-3; D: TRBD2; V: TRBV19; CDR3: CASSNGLADTDTQYF; DNA: TGTGCCAGTAGTAACGGACTAGCGGACACAGATACGCAGTATTTT
size: .; J: TRBJ2-7; D: .; V: TRBV5-1; CDR3: CASSWRTAYEQYF; DNA: TGCGCCAGCAGCTGGCGGACAGCCTACGAGCAGTACTTC
size: .; J: TRBJ2-5; D: TRBD1; V: TRBV19; CDR3: CASSRSGQGAETQYF; DNA: TGTGCCAGTAGTAGATCGGGACAGGGGGCCGAGACCCAGTACTTC
size: .; J: TRBJ1-5; D: .; V: TRBV20-1; CDR3: CSVAPRTASNQPQHF; DNA: TGCAGTGTAGCCCCGAGGACTGCAAGCAATCAGCCCCAGCATTTT
size: many; J: TRBJ2-7; D: TRBD1; V: TRBV6-1; CDR3: CASSPGTVSYEQYF; DNA: TGTGCCAGCAGCCCTGGGACAGTCTCCTACGAGCAGTACTTC